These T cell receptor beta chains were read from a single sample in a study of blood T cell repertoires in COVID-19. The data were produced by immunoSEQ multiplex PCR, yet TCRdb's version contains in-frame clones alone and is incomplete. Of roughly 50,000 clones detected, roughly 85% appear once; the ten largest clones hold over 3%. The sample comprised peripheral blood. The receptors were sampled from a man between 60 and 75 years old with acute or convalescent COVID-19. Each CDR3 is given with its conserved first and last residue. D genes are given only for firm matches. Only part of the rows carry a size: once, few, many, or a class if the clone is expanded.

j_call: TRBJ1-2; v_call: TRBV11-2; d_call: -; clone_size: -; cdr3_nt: TGTGCCAGCAGCTTTAACAGGGAAGGGACGGCGGGCGGCTACACCTTC; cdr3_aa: CASSFNREGTAGGYTF
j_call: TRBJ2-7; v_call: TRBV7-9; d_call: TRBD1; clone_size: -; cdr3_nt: TGTGCCAGCAGCCCTAGACGGACAGGGAACTCCTACGAGCAGTACTTC; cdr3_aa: CASSPRRTGNSYEQYF
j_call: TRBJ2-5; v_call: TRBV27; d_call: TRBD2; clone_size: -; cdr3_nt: TGTGCCAGCAGTCCTCGACCGGGAGGGGAGACCCAGTACTTC; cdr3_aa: CASSPRPGGETQYF
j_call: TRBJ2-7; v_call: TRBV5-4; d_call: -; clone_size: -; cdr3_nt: TGTGCCAGCAGTCCAGGCACCACCTACGAGCAGTACTTC; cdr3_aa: CASSPGTTYEQYF
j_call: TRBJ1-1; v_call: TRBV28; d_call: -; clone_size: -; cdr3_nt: TGTGCCAGCAGCCAAGGAGGAACGAACACTGAAGCTTTCTTT; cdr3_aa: CASSQGGTNTEAFF
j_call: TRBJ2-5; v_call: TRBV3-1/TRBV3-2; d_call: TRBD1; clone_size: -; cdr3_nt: TGTGCCAGCAGCCAAAACAGGGGGGAGACCCAGTACTTC; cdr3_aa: CASSQNRGETQYF
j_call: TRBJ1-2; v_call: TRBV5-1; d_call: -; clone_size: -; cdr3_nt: TGCGCCAGCAGCTTGGCGGCAGGGCCACAGAACTATGGCTACACCTTC; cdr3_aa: CASSLAAGPQNYGYTF
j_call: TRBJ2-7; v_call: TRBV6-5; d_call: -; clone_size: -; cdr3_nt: TGTGCCAGCAGTTACGCCGGGACACTCTACGAGCAGTACTTC; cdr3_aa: CASSYAGTLYEQYF
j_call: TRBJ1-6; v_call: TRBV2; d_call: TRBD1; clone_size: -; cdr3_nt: TGTGCCAGCAGTGGCGGACAGGCTTCGAGATCACCCCTCCACTTT; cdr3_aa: CASSGGQASRSPLHF
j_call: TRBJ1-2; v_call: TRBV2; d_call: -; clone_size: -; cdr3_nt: TGTGCCAGCAGTGATGCGTCACTCTTCGGGGGAGGCTACACCTTC; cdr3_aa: CASSDASLFGGGYTF
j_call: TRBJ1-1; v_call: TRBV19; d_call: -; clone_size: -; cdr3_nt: TGTGCCAGTAGTTTTGGCGGCTTGTCTTTCTTT; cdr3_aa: CASSFGGLSFF
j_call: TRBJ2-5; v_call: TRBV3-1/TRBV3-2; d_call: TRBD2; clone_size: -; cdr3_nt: TGTGCCAGCAGCCCTCTAGCGGGAGTGGTACAAGAGACCCAGTACTTC; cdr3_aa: CASSPLAGVVQETQYF
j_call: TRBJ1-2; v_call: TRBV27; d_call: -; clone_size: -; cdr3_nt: TGTGCCAGCAGCTCGGGGGTGTGGGGCTACACCTTC; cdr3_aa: CASSSGVWGYTF
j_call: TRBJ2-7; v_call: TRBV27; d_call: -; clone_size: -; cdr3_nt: TGTGCCAGCAGTTCTTACTCCTACGAGCAGTACTTC; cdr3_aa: CASSSYSYEQYF
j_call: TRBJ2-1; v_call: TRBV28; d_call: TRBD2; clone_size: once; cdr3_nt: TGTGCCAGCAGTCCCCCCCCAGCGGGAAACTCCTACAATGAGCAGTTCTTC; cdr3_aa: CASSPPPAGNSYNEQFF
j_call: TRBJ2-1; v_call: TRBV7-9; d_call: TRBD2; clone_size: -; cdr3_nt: TGTGCCAGCAGCTTAGTGGCGGGAGGGCCAAACAATGAGCAGTTCTTC; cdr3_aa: CASSLVAGGPNNEQFF
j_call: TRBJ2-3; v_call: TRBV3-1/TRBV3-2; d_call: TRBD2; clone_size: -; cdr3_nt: TGTGCCAGCAGCTGGGCTAGCGGGACGACAGATACGCAGTATTTT; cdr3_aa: CASSWASGTTDTQYF
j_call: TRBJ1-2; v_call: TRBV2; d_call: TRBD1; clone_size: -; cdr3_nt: TGTGCCAGCATGAGGACAGGGGCTAACTATGGCTACACCTTC; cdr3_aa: CASMRTGANYGYTF
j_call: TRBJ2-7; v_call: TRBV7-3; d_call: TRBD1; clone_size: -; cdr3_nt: TGTGCCAGCAGCCCCGGGACAGGGAGGGAGCAGTACTTC; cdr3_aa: CASSPGTGREQYF
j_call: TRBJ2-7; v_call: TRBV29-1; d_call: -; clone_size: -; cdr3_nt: TGCAGCGGTGGATCGGGCTCCTACGAGCAGTACTTC; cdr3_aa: CSGGSGSYEQYF
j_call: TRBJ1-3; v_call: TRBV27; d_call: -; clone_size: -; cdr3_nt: TGTGCCAGCAGTTTATCGTTTCAGGGTGTGGACACCATATATTTT; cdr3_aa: CASSLSFQGVDTIYF
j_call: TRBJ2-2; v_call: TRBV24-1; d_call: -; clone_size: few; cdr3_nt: TGTGCCACCAGTGACAGAACCGGGGAGCTGTTTTTT; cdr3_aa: CATSDRTGELFF
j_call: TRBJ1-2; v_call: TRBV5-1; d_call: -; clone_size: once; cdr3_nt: TGCGCCAGCAGCCCGCGGTTTCTCGATGGCTACACCTTC; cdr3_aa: CASSPRFLDGYTF
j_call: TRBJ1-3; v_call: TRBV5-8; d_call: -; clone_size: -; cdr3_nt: TGTGCCAGCAGTCCAACCGGATGGAGCTCTGGAAACACCATATATTTT; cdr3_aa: CASSPTGWSSGNTIYF
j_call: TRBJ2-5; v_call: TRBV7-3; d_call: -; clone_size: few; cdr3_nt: TGTGCCAGCAGTCGGGGACTGGAAGAGACCCAGTACTTC; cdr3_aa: CASSRGLEETQYF
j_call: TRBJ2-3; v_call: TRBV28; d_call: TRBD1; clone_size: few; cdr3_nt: TGTGCCAGCAGTTCGGGGACAGACCGCCGCACAGATACGCAGTATTTT; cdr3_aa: CASSSGTDRRTDTQYF
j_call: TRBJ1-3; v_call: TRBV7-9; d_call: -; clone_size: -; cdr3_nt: TGTGCCAGCAGCATAGGTAGCGACACCATATATTTT; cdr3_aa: CASSIGSDTIYF
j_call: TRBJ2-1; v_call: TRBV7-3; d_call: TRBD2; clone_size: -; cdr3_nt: TGTGCCAGCAGCCAAGGACTAGCTTCCAATGAGCAGTTCTTC; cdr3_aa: CASSQGLASNEQFF
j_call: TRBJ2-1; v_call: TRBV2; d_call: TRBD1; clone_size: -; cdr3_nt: TGTGCCGGACAGGGAGGCGGCAATGAGCAGTTCTTC; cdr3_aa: CAGQGGGNEQFF
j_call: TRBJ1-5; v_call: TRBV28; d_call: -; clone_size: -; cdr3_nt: TGTGCCAGCAGTTTATGGTCCCAAACTAATCAGCCCCAGCATTTT; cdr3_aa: CASSLWSQTNQPQHF
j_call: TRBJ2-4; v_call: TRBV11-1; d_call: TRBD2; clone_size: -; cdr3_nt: TGTGCCAGCAGCCCCCGACTAGCGGCCCACAGAGACATTCAGTACTTC; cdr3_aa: CASSPRLAAHRDIQYF
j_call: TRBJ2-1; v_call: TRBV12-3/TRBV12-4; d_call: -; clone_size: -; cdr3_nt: TGTGCCAGTACGGTCTCCTACAATGAGCAGTTCTTC; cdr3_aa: CASTVSYNEQFF
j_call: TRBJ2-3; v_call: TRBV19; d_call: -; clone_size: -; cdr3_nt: TGTGCCAGTAGTGTGAGCGGGTGGAGCACAGATACGCAGTATTTT; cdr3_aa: CASSVSGWSTDTQYF
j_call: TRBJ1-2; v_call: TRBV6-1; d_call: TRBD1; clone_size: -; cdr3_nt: TGTGCCAGCAGTGAGGTGAGGGGACAGTATGGCTACACCTTC; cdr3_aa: CASSEVRGQYGYTF
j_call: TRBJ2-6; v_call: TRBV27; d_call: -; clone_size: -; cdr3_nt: TGTGCCAGCAGTTTCCGGTTCTCTGGGGCCAACGTCCTGACTTTC; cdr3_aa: CASSFRFSGANVLTF
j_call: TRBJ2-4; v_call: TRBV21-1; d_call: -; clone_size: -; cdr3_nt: TGTGCCCCCGATCGGGACAGGGTAAACATTCAGTACTTC; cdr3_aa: CAPDRDRVNIQYF
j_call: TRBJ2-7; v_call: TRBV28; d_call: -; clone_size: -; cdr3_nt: TGTGCCAGCAGTTTGGGCCCTAAACCCATCGCGCAGTACTTC; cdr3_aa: CASSLGPKPIAQYF
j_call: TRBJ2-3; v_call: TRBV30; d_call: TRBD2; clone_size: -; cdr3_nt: TGTGCCTGGAGTGGGACTAGCGGCACAGATACGCAGTATTTT; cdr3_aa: CAWSGTSGTDTQYF
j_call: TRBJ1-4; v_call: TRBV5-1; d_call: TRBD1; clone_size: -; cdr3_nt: TGCGCCAGCAGCTTCCAGGGGGATGAAAAACTGTTTTTT; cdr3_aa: CASSFQGDEKLFF
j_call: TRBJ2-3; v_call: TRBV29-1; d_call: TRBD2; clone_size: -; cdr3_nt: TGCAGCGCTCGTAGGTCTAGCGGGAGAGGAGGCACAGATACGCAGTATTTT; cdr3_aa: CSARRSSGRGGTDTQYF
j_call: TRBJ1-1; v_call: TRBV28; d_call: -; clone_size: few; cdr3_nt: TGTGCCAGCAGTTCTCCGGGGGGCCGCGGGTGGGGAGCTTTCTTT; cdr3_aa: CASSSPGGRGWGAFF
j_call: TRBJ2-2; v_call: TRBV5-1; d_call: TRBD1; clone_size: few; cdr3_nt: TGCGCCAGCAGCCGAACCGGAGACAGGGGTACCACCGGGGAGCTGTTTTTT; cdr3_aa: CASSRTGDRGTTGELFF
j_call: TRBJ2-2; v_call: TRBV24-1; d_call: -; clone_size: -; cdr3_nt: TGTGCCACCAGTGACCACCGACAAGTGAACACCGGGGAGCTGTTTTTT; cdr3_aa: CATSDHRQVNTGELFF
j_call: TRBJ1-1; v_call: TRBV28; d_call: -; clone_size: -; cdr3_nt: TGTGCCAGCAGTTTATTTGAGGTGGTGAACACTGAAGCTTTCTTT; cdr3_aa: CASSLFEVVNTEAFF
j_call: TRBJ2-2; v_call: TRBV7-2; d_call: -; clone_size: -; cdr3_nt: TGTGCCAGCAGCTTATACTACACCGGGGAGCTGTTTTTT; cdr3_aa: CASSLYYTGELFF
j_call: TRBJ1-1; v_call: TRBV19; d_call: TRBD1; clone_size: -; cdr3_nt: TGTGCCAGTACCCATGGACAGGTCGGGACTGAAGCTTTCTTT; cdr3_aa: CASTHGQVGTEAFF
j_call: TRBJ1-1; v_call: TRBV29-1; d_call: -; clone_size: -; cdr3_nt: TGCAGCGTTGAAGGGGTGACGGGGACTGAAGCTTTCTTT; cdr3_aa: CSVEGVTGTEAFF